The clone carrying this T cell receptor beta chain was picked up many times. Preparation of the TCRbeta library involved a method that used unique molecular identifiers. TCRdb called the PCR reads again in MiXCR, with one record for every CDR3 protein. This table has about 340,000 distinct CDR3 sequences, about a tenth appearing once. V dropped 3 bases and J dropped 12; count of bases not matched to a gene: 5. The CDR3 extends over 11 amino acids. Germline V lookup: CDR1 MDHEN, CDR2 SYDVKM. The entry originates in a study of T-cell reconstitution after alpha-beta-depleted transplantation in children. The chain links TRBV28 to TRBJ2-7; 7 positions match TRBD1. This receptor was taken from a human donor who donated a stem cell graft to a child with acute lymphoblastic leukemia. The sample here was PBMCs from the stem cell graft donor, taken from the stem cell graft. DNA of the CDR3: TGTGCCAGCAGTTTGGAAGGACAGGTGTACTTC. Its protein is CASSLEGQVYF. Full variable domain (outside the CDR3, taken from reference TRBV28 and TRBJ2-7): DVKVTQSSRYLVKRTGEKVFLECVQDMDHENMFWYRQDPGLGLRLIYFSYDVKMKEKGDIPEGYSVSREKKERFSLILESASTNQTSMYLCASSLEGQVYFGPGTRLTVT.